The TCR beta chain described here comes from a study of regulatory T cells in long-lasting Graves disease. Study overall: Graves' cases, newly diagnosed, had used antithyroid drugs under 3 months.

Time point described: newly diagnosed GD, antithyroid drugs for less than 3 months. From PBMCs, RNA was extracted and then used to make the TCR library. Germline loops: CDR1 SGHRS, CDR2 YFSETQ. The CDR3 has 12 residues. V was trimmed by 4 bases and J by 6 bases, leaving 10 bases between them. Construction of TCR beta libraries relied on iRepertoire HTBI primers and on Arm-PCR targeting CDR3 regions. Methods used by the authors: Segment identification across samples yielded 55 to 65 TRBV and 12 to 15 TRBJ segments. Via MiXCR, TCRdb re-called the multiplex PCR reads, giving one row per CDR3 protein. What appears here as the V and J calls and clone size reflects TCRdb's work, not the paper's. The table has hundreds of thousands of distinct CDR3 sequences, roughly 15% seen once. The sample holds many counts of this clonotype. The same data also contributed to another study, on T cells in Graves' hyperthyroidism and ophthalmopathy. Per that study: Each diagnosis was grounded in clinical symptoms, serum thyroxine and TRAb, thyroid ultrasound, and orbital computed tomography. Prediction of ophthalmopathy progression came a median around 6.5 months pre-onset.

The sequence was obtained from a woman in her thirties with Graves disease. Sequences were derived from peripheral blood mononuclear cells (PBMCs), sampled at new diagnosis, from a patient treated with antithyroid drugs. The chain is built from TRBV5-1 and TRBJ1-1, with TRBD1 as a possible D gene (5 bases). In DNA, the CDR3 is TGCGCCAGCAGCGGGGGGGTCTCTGAAGCTTTCTTT. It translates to CASSGGVSEAFF.